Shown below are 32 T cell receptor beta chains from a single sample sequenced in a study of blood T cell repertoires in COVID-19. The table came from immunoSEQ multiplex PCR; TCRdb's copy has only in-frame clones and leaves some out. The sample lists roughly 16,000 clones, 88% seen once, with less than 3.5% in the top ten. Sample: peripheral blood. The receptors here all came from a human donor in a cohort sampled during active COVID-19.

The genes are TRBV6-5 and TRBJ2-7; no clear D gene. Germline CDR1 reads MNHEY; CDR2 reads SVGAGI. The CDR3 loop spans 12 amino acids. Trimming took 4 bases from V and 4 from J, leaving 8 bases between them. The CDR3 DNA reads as TGTGCCAGCAGTTCAACCCTATACGAGCAGTACTTC. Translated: CASSSTLYEQYF.

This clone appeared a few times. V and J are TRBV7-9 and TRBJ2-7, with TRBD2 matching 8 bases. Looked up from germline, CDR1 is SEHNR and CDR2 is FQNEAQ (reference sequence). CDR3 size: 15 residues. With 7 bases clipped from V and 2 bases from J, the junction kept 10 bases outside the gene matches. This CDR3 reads CASTPRSGSPYEQYF. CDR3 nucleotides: TGTGCCAGCACCCCTCGCAGCGGGAGCCCCTACGAGCAGTACTTC.

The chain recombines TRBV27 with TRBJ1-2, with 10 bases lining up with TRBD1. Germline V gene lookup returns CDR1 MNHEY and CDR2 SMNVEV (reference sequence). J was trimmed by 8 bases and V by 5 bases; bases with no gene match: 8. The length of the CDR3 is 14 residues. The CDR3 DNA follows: TGTGCCAGCAGTGACGGGACAGGGGTAAGCGGCTACACCTTC. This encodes CASSDGTGVSGYTF.

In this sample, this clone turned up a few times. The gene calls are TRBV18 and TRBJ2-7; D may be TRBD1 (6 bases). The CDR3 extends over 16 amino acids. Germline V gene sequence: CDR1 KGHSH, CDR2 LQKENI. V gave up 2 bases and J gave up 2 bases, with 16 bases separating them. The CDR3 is CASSPNTGTLPYEQYF. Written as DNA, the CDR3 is TGTGCCAGCTCACCAAATACAGGGACGTTACCCTACGAGCAGTACTTC. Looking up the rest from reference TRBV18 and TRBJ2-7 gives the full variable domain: NAGVMQNPRHLVRRRGQEARLRCSPMKGHSHVYWYRQLPEEGLKFMVYLQKENIIDESGMPKERFSAEFPKEGPSILRIQQVVRGDSAAYFCASSPNTGTLPYEQYFGPGTRLTVT.

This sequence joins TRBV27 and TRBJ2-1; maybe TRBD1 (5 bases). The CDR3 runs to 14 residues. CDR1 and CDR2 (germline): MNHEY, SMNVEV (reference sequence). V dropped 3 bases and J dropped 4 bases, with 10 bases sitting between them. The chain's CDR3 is CASSFLGDYNEQFF. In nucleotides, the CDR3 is TGTGCCAGCAGTTTCTTAGGGGATTACAATGAGCAGTTCTTC.

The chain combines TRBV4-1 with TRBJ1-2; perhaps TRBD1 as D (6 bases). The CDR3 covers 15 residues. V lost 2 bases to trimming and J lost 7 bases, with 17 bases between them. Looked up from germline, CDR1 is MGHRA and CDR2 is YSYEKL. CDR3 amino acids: CASSQQPTGLAGYTF. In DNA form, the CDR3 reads TGCGCCAGCAGCCAACAACCAACAGGGTTGGCTGGCTACACCTTC.

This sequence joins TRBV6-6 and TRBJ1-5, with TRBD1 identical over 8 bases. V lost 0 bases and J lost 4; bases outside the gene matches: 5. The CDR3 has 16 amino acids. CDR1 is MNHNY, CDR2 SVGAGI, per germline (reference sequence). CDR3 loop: CASSYSPGGPNQPQHF. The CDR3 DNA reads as TGTGCCAGCAGTTACTCGCCAGGGGGCCCTAATCAGCCCCAGCATTTT.

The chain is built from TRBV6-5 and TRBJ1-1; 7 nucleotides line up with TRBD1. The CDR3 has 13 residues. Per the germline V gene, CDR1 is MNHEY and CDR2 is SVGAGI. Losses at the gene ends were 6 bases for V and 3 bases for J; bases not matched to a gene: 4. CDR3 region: CASRPQGDTEAFF. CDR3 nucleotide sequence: TGTGCCAGCAGGCCGCAGGGGGACACTGAAGCTTTCTTT.

The CDR3 coding sequence is TGTGCCAGCAGCCAGGTTACAACTAGCGGGAGAGCGGAAGATACGCAGTATTTT. Protein: CASSQVTTSGRAEDTQYF. The V call is TRBV4-2, the J call TRBJ2-3; 11 bases align to TRBD2. The V segment lost 3 bases and the J segment 5 bases; nucleotides outside the gene matches: 13. Germline V gene data show CDR1 as LGHNA and CDR2 as YNFKEQ. The CDR3 sequence is 18 residues long.

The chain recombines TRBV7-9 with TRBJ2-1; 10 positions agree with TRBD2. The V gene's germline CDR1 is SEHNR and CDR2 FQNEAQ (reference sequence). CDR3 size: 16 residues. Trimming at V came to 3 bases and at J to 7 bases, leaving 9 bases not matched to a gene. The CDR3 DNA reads TGTGCCAGCAGCTTGGGGGGGACTAGCGTCTGGAATGAGCAGTTCTTC. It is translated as CASSLGGTSVWNEQFF. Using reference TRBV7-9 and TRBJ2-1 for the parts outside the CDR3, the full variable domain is DTGVSQNPRHKITKRGQNVTFRCDPISEHNRLYWYRQTLGQGPEFLTYFQNEAQLEKSRLLSDRFSAERPKGSFSTLEIQRTEQGDSAMYLCASSLGGTSVWNEQFFGPGTRLTVL.

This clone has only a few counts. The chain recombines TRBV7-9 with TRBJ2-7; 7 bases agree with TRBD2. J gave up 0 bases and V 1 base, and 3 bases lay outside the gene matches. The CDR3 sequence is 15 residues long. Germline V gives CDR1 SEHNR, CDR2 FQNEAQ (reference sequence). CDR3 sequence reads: CASSLVSGISYEQYF. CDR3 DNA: TGTGCCAGCAGCTTAGTGAGCGGGATCTCCTACGAGCAGTACTTC.

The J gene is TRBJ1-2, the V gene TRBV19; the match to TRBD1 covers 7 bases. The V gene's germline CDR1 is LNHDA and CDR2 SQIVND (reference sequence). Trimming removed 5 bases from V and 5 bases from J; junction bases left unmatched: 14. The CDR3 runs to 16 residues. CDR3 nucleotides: TGTGCCAGTAGTCTGACAGGGTCAGGGTATATTTATGGCTACACCTTC. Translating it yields CASSLTGSGYIYGYTF.

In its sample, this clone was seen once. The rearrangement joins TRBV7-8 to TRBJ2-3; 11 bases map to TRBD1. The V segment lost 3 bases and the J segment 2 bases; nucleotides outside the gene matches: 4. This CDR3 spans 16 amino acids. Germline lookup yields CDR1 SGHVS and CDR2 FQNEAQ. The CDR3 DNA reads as TGTGCCAGCAGCTTTAGGACAGGGGGCAACACAGATACGCAGTATTTT. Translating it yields CASSFRTGGNTDTQYF.

The CDR3, as DNA: TGTGCCAGCAGCACGTCTGGACAGTTACGGGAGCAGTTCTTC. It translates to CASSTSGQLREQFF. This chain joins TRBV7-8 and TRBJ2-1; the D gene is possibly TRBD1 (6 bases). The CDR3 spans 14 residues. Germline CDR1 is SGHVS and CDR2 is FQNEAQ. Trimming pared 5 bases from V and 10 bases from J, leaving 18 bases between.

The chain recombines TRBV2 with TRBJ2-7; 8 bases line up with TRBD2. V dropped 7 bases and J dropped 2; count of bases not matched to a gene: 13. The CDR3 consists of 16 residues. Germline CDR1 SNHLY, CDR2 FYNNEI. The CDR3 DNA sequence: TGTGCCAGCACCGAACTGGCTAGCGGGTGGACCTACGAGCAGTACTTC. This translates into CASTELASGWTYEQYF.

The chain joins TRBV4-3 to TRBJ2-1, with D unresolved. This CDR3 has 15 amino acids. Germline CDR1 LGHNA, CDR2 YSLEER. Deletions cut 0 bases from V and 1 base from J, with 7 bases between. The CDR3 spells CASSQDYLSYNEQFF. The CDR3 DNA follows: TGCGCCAGCAGCCAAGATTACCTATCCTACAATGAGCAGTTCTTC.

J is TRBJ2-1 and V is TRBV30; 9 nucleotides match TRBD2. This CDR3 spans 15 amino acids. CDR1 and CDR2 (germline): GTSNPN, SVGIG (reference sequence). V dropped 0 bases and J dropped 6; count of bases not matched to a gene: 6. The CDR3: CAWSVVAGAVNEQFF. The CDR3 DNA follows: TGTGCCTGGAGTGTAGTAGCGGGAGCGGTCAATGAGCAGTTCTTC.

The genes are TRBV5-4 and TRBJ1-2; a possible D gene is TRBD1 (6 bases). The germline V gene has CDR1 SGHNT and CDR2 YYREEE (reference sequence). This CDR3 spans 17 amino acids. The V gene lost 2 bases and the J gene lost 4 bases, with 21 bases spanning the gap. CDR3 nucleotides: TGTGCCAGCAGCTTTCGGCCCAGCGTGACAGGTACCTATGGCTACACCTTC. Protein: CASSFRPSVTGTYGYTF. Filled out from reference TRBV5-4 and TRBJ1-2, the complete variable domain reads ETGVTQSPTHLIKTRGQQVTLRCSSQSGHNTVSWYQQALGQGPQFIFQYYREEENGRGNFPPRFSGLQFPNYSSELNVNALELDDSALYLCASSFRPSVTGTYGYTFGSGTRLTVV.

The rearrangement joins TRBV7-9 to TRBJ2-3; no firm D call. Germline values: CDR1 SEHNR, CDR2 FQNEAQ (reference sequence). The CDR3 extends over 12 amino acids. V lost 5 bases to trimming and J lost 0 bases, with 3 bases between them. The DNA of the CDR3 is TGTGCCAGCAGCCTCAGCACAGATACGCAGTATTTT. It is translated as CASSLSTDTQYF.

The CDR3 sequence: CASSPRGGAGGTGELFF. CDR3 nucleotide sequence: TGTGCCAGCAGCCCTAGGGGCGGGGCAGGTGGCACCGGGGAGCTGTTTTTT. The chain links TRBV7-9 to TRBJ2-2; perhaps TRBD2 as D (6 bases). The CDR3 is 17 amino acids. Trimming took 5 bases from V and 4 from J, leaving 20 bases between them. Germline CDR1 is SEHNR and CDR2 is FQNEAQ (reference sequence). The full variable domain, its missing parts supplied by reference TRBV7-9 and TRBJ2-2, is DTGVSQNPRHKITKRGQNVTFRCDPISEHNRLYWYRQTLGQGPEFLTYFQNEAQLEKSRLLSDRFSAERPKGSFSTLEIQRTEQGDSAMYLCASSPRGGAGGTGELFFGEGSRLTVL.

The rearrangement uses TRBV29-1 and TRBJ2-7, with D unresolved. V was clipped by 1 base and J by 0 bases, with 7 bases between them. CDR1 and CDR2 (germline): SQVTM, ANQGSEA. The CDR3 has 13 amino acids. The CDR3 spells CSVEGAASYEQYF. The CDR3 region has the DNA TGCAGCGTTGAAGGGGCAGCCTCCTACGAGCAGTACTTC.

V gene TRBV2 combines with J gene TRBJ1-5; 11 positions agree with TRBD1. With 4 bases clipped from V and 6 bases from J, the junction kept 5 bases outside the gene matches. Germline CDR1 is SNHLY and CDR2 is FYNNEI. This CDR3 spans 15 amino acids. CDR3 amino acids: CASSGTGGWGQPQHF. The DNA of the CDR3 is TGTGCCAGCAGTGGGACAGGGGGCTGGGGTCAGCCCCAGCATTTT.

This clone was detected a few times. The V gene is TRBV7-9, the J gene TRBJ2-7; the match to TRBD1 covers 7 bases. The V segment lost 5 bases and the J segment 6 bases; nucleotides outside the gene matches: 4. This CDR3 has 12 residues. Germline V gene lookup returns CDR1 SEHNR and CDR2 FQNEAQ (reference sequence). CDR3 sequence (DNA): TGTGCCAGCAGCCCCACAGGGGTCGAGCAGTACTTC. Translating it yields CASSPTGVEQYF.

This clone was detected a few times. The CDR3 sequence: CASRRRGQPQHF. CDR3 coding DNA: TGTGCCAGTAGGCGCAGGGGCCAGCCCCAGCATTTT. The chain carries TRBV19 and TRBJ1-5; D is possibly TRBD1 (6 bases). CDR3 length: 12 amino acids. V shed 6 bases and J shed 7 bases, with 10 bases lying between them. CDR1 LNHDA and CDR2 SQIVND come from the germline V gene (reference sequence). The variable domain in full, with the rest retrieved from reference TRBV19 and TRBJ1-5, is DGGITQSPKYLFRKEGQNVTLSCEQNLNHDAMYWYRQDPGQGLRLIYYSQIVNDFQKGDIAEGYSVSREKKESFPLTVTSAQKNPTAFYLCASRRRGQPQHFGDGTRLSIL.

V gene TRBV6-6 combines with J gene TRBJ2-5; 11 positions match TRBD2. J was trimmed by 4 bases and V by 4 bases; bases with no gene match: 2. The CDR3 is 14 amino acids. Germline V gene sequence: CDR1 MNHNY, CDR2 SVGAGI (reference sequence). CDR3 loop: CASSFSGGVETQYF. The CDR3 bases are TGTGCCAGCAGTTTTAGCGGGGGGGTAGAGACCCAGTACTTC.

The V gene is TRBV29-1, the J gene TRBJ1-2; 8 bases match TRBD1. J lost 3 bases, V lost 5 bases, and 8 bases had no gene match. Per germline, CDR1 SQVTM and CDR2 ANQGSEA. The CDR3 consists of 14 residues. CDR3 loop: CSVPSGGPDYGYTF. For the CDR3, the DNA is TGCAGCGTTCCCTCAGGGGGCCCGGACTATGGCTACACCTTC.

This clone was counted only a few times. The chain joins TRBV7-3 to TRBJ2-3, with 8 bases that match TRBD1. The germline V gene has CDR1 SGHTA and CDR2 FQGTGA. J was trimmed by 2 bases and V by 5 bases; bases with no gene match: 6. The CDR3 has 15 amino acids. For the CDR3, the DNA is TGTGCCAGCAGCACAGGGGGAGGATCCACAGATACGCAGTATTTT. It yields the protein CASSTGGGSTDTQYF.

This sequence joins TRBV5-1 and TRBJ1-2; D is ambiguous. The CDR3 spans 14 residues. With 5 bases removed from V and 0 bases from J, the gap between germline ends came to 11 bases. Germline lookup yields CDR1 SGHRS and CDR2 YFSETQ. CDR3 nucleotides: TGCGCCAGCAGAGCACTAATCACTAACTATGGCTACACCTTC. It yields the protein CASRALITNYGYTF.

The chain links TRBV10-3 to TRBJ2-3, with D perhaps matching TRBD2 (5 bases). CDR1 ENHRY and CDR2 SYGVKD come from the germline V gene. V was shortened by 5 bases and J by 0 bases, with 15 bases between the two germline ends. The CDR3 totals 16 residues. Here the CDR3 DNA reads TGTGCCATCAGTCCGCGGGCCGGTCTTAGCACAGATACGCAGTATTTT. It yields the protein CAISPRAGLSTDTQYF.

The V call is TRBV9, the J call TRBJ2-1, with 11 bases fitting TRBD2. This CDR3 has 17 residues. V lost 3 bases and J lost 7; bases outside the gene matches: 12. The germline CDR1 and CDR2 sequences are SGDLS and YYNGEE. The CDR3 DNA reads TGTGCCAGCAGCGACGGTTTAGCGGGAGGGTTCAGGAATGAGCAGTTCTTC. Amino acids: CASSDGLAGGFRNEQFF.

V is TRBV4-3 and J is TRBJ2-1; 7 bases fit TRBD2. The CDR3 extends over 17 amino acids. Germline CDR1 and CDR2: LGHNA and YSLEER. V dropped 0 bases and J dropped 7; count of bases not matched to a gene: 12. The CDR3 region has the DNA TGCGCCAGCAGCCAAGATTCGGTCCTAGCGGTTGGGAATGAGCAGTTCTTC. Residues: CASSQDSVLAVGNEQFF.

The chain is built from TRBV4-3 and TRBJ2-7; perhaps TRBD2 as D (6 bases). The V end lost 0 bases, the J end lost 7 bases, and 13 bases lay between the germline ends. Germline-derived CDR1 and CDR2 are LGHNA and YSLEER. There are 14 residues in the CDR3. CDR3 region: CASSQEDRAGEQYF. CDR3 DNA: TGCGCCAGCAGCCAAGAGGATCGCGCGGGAGAGCAGTACTTC.